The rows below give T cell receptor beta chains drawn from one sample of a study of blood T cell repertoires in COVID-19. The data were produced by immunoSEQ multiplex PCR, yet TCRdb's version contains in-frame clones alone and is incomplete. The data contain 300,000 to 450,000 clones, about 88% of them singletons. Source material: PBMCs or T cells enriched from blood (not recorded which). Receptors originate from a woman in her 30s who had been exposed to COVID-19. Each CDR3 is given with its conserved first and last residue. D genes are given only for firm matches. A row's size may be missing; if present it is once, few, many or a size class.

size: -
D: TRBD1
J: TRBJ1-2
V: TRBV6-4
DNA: TGTGCCAGCAGCGGGGGACAGGGGGATGGCTACACCTTC
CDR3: CASSGGQGDGYTF

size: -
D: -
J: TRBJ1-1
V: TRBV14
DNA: TGTGCCAGCAGCCTAGTGGCTGGGAGGACTGAAGCTTTCTTT
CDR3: CASSLVAGRTEAFF

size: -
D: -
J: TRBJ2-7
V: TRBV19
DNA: TGTGCCAGTAGTCCTCTTCAGGCAGGTCAACACGAGCAGTACTTC
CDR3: CASSPLQAGQHEQYF

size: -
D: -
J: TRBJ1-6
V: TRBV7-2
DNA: TGTGCCAGCAGCTTTGCAGGGGATTATTCACCCCTCCACTTT
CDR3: CASSFAGDYSPLHF

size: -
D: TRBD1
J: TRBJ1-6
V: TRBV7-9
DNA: TGTGCCAGCAGCTCTACAGGGGAAAATTCACCCCTCCACTTT
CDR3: CASSSTGENSPLHF

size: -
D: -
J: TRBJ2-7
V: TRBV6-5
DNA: TGTGCCAGCAGGCCCGGGGCGGGGGAGCAGTACTTC
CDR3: CASRPGAGEQYF

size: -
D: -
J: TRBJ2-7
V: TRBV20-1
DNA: TGCAGTGCTAGTAGGTTACTAGCCGAATCCTACGAGCAGTACTTC
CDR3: CSASRLLAESYEQYF

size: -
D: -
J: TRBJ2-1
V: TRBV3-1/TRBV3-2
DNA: TGTGCCAGCAGCCTCCCAGGGGCTGAGCAGTTCTTC
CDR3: CASSLPGAEQFF

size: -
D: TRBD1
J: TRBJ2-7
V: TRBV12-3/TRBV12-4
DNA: TGTGCCAGCAGTCGGACAGGGACCTACGAGCAGTACTTC
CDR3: CASSRTGTYEQYF

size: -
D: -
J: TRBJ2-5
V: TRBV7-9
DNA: TGTGCCAGCAGCCTCTCCGGGACCACCATGGGAGGGACCCAGTACTTC
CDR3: CASSLSGTTMGGTQYF

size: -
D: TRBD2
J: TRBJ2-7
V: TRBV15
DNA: TGTGCCACCACGAACGGGACTACCACTTTCGAGCAGTACTTC
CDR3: CATTNGTTTFEQYF

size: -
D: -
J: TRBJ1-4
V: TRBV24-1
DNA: TGTGCCACCAGTGATAGCGGGCAGGGAGGTGAAAAACTGTTTTTT
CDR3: CATSDSGQGGEKLFF

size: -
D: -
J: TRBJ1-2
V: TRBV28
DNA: TGTGCCAGCAGTTTTTCCACGGGGGGCCTTGGCTACACCTTC
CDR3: CASSFSTGGLGYTF

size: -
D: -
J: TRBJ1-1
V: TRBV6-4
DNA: TGTGCCAGCAGTGACTCGGACAGCCCCATGAACACTGAAGCTTTCTTT
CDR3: CASSDSDSPMNTEAFF

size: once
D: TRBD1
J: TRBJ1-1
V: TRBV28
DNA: TGTGCCAGCAGTTTACTGGGACAGGGGGCGTTCAACACTGAAGCTTTCTTT
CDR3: CASSLLGQGAFNTEAFF

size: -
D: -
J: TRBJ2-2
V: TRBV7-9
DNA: TGTGCCAGCAGCTTTAAGTACAGGGCCTTCACCGGGGAGCTGTTTTTT
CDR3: CASSFKYRAFTGELFF

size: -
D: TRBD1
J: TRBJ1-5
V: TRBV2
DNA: TGTGCCAGCAGTGATGACAGGGGCAATCAGCCCCAGCATTTT
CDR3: CASSDDRGNQPQHF

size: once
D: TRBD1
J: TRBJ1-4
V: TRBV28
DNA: TGTGCCAGCAGCAATCGACAGGGAAGGGTCGAAAAACTGTTTTTT
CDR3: CASSNRQGRVEKLFF

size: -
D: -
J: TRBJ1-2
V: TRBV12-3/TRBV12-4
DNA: TGTGCCAGCAGTTTCGGGACAATCTATGGCTACACCTTC
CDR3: CASSFGTIYGYTF

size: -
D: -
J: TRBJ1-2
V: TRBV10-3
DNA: TGTGCCATCAGTGAGCAGGGCGGCGGCTATGGCTACACCTTC
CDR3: CAISEQGGGYGYTF

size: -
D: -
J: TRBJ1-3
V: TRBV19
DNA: TGTGCCAGTAGTATAGAGGGAGACAGGCCGCGGAGCTCTGGAAACACCATATATTTT
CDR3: CASSIEGDRPRSSGNTIYF

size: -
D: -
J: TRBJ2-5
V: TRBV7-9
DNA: TGTGCCAGCAGCTTAGGTCAGCAAGAGACCCAGTACTTC
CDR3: CASSLGQQETQYF

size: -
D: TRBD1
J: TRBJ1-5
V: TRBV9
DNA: TGTGCCAGCAGCAGAACAGGGGATATCCAGCCCCAGCATTTT
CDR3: CASSRTGDIQPQHF

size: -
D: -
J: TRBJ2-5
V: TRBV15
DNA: TGTGCCACCAGCAGAGATGGGGAGTACCAAGAGACCCAGTACTTC
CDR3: CATSRDGEYQETQYF

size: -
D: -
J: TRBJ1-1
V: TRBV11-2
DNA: TGTGCCAGCAGCTTCGGACCGGGGACTGAAGCTTTCTTT
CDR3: CASSFGPGTEAFF

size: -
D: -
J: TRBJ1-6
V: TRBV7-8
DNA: TGTGCCAGCAGCCCCCTGGCAGGGGCTTATAATTCACCCCTCCACTTT
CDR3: CASSPLAGAYNSPLHF

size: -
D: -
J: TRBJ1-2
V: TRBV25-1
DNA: TGTGCCAGCAGGGGGGACACGGGCCTGGATGGCTACACCTTC
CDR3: CASRGDTGLDGYTF

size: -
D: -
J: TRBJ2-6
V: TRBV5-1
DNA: TGCGCCAGCAGCTTGGGCGGACACTCTGGGGCCAACGTCCTGACTTTC
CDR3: CASSLGGHSGANVLTF

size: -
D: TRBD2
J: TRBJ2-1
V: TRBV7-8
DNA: TGTGCCAGCAGCGGGCGGGACTACAGGGAGCAGTTCTTC
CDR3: CASSGRDYREQFF

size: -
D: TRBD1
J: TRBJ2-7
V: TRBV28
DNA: TGTGCCAGCAGTTTCAGGGGGACAGGGGGTTCCTACGAGCAGTACTTC
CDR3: CASSFRGTGGSYEQYF

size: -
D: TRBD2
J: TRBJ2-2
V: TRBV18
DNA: TGTGCCAGCTCACCGTTTGGCGGGAGCCGCACCGGGGAGCTGTTTTTT
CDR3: CASSPFGGSRTGELFF

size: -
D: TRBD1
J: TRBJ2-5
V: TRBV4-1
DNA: TGCGCCAGCAGCCAAGTGACCGGGACAGGAATTCAAGAGACCCAGTACTTC
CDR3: CASSQVTGTGIQETQYF

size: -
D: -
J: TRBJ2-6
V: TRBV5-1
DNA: TGCGCCAGCAGCTTGGCCAGGGGAATGTCTGGGGCCAACGTCCTGACTTTC
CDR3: CASSLARGMSGANVLTF

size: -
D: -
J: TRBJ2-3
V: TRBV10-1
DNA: TGCGCCAGCAGTGAGTCCTCCGTTAGCACAGATACGCAGTATTTT
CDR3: CASSESSVSTDTQYF

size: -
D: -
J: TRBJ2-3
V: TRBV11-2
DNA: TGTGCCAGCACCTTAGGCGGCGGCACAGATACGCAGTATTTT
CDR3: CASTLGGGTDTQYF